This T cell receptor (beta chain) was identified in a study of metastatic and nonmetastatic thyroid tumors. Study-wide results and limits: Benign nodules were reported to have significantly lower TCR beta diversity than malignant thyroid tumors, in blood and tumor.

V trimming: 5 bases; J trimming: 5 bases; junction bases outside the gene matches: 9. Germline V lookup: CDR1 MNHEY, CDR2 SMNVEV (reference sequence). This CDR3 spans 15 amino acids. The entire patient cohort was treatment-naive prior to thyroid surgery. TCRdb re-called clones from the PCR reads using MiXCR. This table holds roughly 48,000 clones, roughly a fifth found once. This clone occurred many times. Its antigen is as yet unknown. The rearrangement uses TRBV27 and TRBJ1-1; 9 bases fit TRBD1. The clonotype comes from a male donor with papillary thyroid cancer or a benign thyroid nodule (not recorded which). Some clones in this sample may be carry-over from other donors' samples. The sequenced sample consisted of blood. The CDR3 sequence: CASSPRDRDFTEAFF. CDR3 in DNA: TGTGCCAGCAGTCCGCGGGACAGGGATTTTACTGAAGCTTTCTTT.